The table lists the clone carrying this T cell receptor beta chain with a few counts. As yet, its antigen is unknown. Germline V gene lookup returns CDR1 MNHNS and CDR2 SASEGT. V was clipped by 6 bases and J by 4 bases, with 12 bases between them. The CDR3 loop spans 13 amino acids. The investigators amplified TCR beta CDR3 regions from RNA transcripts. Primed by the HTBI set, a first-round RT-PCR was run on the TCR CDR3. TCRdb re-analysed the multiplex PCR reads in MiXCR, keeping a single row per CDR3 protein. In the table there are some 620,000 distinct CDR3 sequences, 15% to 20% of which are singletons. This record belongs to a study of T cells in Graves' hyperthyroidism and ophthalmopathy. The study's findings and limits: Model-based prediction identified ophthalmopathy a median approximately 6 months prior to its onset.

Patients with uncontrolled infections, other autoimmune diseases, pregnancy or lactation were excluded. About 9.4 ml fresh peripheral blood yielded the PBMCs. This clonotype originated in a woman aged 30 to 39 with Graves' hyperthyroidism. The J gene is TRBJ1-2, the V gene TRBV6-1; D might be TRBD1 (5 bases). Material: blood. The CDR3 coding sequence is TGTGCCAGCAGCACGGGACGGATCTATGGCTACACCTTC. This codes for CASSTGRIYGYTF.